Described below is a single TCR beta chain sequence and its context. Its antigen is currently not known. Base qualities are not recorded, but no much larger clone differs from it by a single base. TCRbeta CDR3 regions were amplified from genomic DNA by means of the immunoSEQ Assay, a bias-controlled multiplex PCR. For the original study's pipeline: The number of nucleated cells in each sample was estimated by amplification of reference gene primers within the assay. To quantify the absolute abundance of each unique TCRbeta CDR3 rearrangement, sequence reads were collapsed and filtered. For each sample, productive Simpson clonality was calculated as the square root of Simpson's diversity index over productive rearrangements. TCRdb mirrors the immuneACCESS table, restricted to in-frame sequences. Some clones are absent from its copies; in checked studies, under half trace to an unresolved V gene, and the reason for the others is unknown. V and J calls plus clone size are reproduced from that table; the DNA served to infer D and trimming. In all, the sample holds 75,000 to 95,000 clones, and around four fifths of those were seen once. The top ten hold 18% of the sample.

The collaborating institutions used their own protocols to collect whole blood in K2EDTA tubes. For TCRbeta analysis, collaborators shipped samples as frozen whole blood, isolated PBMCs, or DNA extracted from either of those sample types. This sample stems from a study of blood T cell repertoires in COVID-19 (dated by TCRdb to about 2020). For the wider study: Samples covering the acute and convalescent phases of COVID-19 were provided by collaborators in the United States, Italy and Spain. The material from the prospective study consisted of cDNA or gDNA derived from T cells, B-cell-depleted T cells, or PBMCs. Sample metadata almost always included a de-identified subject ID, COVID-19 status, age in years and sex. Where available, HLA class I and class II types were obtained from metadata supplied by the sample provider rather than from assay-based typing. The samples were drawn from the first 160 participants of the ongoing ImmuneRACE study and from over a thousand subjects provided by 6 global collaborators. Subjects who had been exposed to COVID-19, were actively infected with it, or had recovered from it provided the deeply sampled blood TCRbeta repertoires that made up the dataset. The repertoires were released in a freely available public database intended as a resource for research on the immune response to SARS-CoV-2. Study-wide conclusions, independent of this receptor: The amount of clinical and demographic metadata varied by source and participant and was provided uncurated.

The germline V gene (reference sequence) provides CDR1 SGHNT and CDR2 YYREEE. Clipping removes 4 bases from V and 6 bases from J, with 5 as the unmatched junction base count. The CDR3 goes from the cysteine to the phenylalanine over 13 residues. The entry retains the CDR3 DNA only, 39 bases that are in frame from base 1. The chain employs TRBV5-4 and TRBJ1-2; 8 bases in the middle match TRBD1. Sequencing used peripheral blood. This receptor was taken from an elderly man with active or convalescent COVID-19. The DNA sequence is given as TGTGCCAGCAGCACAGGGGGTTACGATGGCTACACCTTC. Its product reads: CASSTGGYDGYTF. The CDR3, completed at both ends by the reference TRBV5-4 and TRBJ1-2 genes, gives the full variable domain ETGVTQSPTHLIKTRGQQVTLRCSSQSGHNTVSWYQQALGQGPQFIFQYYREEENGRGNFPPRFSGLQFPNYSSELNVNALELDDSALYLCASSTGGYDGYTFGSGTRLTVV.